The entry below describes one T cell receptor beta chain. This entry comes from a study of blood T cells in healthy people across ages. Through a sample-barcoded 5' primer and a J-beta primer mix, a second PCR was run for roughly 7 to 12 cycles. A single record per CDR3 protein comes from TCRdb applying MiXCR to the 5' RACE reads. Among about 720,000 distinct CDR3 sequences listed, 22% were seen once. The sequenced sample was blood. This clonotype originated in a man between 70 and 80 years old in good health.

The CDR3 DNA reads TGTGCCAGCAGCCAAGTTTTGGGGTTTGCTGAGCAGTTCTTC. Protein: CASSQVLGFAEQFF. The chain is built from TRBV14 and TRBJ2-5, with unresolved D. Matching the DNA end better, TRBJ2-1 makes the J call doubtful. Germline assignment: CDR1 SGHDN and CDR2 FVKESK. This CDR3 comprises 14 residues.